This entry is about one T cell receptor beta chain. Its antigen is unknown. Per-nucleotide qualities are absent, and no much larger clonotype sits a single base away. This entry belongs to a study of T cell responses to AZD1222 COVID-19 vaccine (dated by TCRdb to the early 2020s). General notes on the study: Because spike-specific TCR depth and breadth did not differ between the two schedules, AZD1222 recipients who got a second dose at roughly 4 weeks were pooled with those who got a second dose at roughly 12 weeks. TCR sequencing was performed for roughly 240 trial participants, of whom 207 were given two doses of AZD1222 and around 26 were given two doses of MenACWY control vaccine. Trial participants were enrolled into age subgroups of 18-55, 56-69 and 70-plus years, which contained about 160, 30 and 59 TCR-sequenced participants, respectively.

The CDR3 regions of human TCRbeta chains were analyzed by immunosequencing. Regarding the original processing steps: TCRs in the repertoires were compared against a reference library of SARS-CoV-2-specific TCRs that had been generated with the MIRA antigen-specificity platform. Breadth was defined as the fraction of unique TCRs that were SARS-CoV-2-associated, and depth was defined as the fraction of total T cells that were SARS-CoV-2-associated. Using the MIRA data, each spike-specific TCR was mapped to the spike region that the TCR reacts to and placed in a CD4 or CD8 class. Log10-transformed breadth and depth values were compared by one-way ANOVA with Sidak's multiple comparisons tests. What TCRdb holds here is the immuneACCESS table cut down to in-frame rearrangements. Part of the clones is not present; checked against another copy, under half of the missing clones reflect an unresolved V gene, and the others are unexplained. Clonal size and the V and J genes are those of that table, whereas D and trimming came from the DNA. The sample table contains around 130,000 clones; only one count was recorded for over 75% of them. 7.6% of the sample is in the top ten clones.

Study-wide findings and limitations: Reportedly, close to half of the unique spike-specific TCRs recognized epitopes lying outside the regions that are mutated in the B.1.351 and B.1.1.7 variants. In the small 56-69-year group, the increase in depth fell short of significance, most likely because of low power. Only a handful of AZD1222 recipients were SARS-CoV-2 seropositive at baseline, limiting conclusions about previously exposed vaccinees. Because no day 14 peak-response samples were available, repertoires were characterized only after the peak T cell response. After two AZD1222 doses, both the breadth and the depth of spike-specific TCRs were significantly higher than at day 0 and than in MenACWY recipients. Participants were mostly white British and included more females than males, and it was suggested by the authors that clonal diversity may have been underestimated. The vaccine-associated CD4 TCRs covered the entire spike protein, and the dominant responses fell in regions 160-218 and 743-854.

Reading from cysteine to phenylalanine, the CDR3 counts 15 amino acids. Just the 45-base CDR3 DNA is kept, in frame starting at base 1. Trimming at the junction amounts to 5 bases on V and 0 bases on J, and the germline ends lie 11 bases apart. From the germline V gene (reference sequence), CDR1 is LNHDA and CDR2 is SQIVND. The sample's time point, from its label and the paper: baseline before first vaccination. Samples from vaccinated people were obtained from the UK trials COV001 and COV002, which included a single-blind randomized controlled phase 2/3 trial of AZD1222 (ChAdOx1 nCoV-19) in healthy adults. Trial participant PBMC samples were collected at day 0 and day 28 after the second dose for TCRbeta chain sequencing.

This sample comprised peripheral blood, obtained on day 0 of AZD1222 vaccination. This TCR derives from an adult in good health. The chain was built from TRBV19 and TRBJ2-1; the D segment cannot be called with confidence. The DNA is TGTGCCAGTAGTCTCCCTCCTAGCTCCTACAATGAGCAGTTCTTC. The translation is CASSLPPSSYNEQFF.